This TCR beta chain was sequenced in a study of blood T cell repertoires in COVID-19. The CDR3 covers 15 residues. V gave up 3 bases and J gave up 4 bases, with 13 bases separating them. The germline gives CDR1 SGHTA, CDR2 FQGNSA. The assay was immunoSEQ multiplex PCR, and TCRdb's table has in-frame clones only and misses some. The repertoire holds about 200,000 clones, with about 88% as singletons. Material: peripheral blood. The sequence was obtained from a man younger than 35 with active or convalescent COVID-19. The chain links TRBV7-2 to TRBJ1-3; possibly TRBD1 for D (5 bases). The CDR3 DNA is TGTGCCAGCAGCTTGGCGCGGGACGTAGGAAACACCATATATTTT. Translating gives CASSLARDVGNTIYF. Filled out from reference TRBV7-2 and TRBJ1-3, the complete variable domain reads GAGVSQSPSNKVTEKGKDVELRCDPISGHTALYWYRQSLGQGLEFLIYFQGNSAPDKSGLPSDRFSAERTGGSVSTLTIQRTQQEDSAVYLCASSLARDVGNTIYFGEGSWLTVV.